This T cell receptor (beta chain) is from a study of shared clonotypes between healthy human individuals. Study-wide findings and caveats: Rarefaction showed that sequencing of sorted subsets was incomplete (despite large depth). A reduction in generation probabilities was seen for non-shared clonotypes relative to those shared by all four donors. It was observed that 5% to 6% of naive CD4 clonotypes were shared across a few donors.

Naive CD8 cells lacked CD45RO and underwent positive selection for CCR7, leaving out terminally differentiated effector memory CD45RA+ cells. To note about this clone: What it recognizes is unknown.

CDR3 length: 15 amino acids. Deletions cut 6 bases from V and 2 bases from J, with 16 bases between. Germline CDR1 is MDHEN and CDR2 is SYDVKM. When replicate PCRs were run on sorted subsets, they used 150 to 250 ng DNA, tens of thousands of T cell genomes. Measured with immunoSEQ multiplex PCR; TCRdb has only the in-frame clones, and not every one. The sample contains under 1 million clones, more than 85% of which appear only once. The clonotype comes from a man younger than 40 in good health. The chain carries TRBV28 and TRBJ2-5; D perhaps matches TRBD2 (6 bases). Sequencing was done on a sample of naive CD8+ T cells sorted from blood. CDR3: CASRHSGLSQETQYF. CDR3 DNA: TGTGCCAGCAGACATAGCGGACTATCTCAAGAGACCCAGTACTTC.